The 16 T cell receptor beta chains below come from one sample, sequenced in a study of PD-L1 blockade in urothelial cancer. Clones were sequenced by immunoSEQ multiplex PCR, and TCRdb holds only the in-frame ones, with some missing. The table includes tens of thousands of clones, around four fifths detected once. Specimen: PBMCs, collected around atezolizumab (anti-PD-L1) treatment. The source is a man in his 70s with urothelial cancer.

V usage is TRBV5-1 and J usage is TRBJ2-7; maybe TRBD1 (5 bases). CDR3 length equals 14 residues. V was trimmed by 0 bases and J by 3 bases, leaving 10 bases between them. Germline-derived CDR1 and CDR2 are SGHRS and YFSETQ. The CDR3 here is CASSLGQPFYEQYF. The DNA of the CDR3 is TGCGCCAGCAGCTTGGGACAGCCTTTCTACGAGCAGTACTTC.

In DNA, the CDR3 is TGTGCCATCAGCGGTAACACAGGGGACTACGAGCAGTACTTC. Translation gives CAISGNTGDYEQYF. The chain employs TRBV10-3 and TRBJ2-7; the match to TRBD1 covers 7 bases. The length of the CDR3 is 14 residues. Germline CDR1 and CDR2: ENHRY and SYGVKD. V lost 6 bases, J lost 3 bases, and 8 bases stayed unmatched.

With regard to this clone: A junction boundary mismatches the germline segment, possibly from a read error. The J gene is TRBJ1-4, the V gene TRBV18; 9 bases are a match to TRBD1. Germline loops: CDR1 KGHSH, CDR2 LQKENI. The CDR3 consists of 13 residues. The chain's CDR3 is CASSPASDRGSEF. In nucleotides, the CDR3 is TGTGCCAGCTCACCGGCATCCGACAGGGGGTCCGAATTT.

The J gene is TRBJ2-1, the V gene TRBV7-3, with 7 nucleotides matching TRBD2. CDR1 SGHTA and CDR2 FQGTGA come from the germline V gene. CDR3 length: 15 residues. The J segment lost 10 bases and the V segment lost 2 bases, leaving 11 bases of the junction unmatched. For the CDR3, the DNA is TGTGCCAGCAGCTTAGGGGGGAGCGGGATATCAGAGCAGTTCTTC. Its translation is CASSLGGSGISEQFF.

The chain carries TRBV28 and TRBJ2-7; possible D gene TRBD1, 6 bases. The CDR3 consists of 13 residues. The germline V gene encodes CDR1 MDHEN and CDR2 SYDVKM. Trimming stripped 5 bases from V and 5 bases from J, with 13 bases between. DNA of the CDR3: TGTGCCAGCAGTCACAGGGTTCTGCACGAGCAGTACTTC. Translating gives CASSHRVLHEQYF.

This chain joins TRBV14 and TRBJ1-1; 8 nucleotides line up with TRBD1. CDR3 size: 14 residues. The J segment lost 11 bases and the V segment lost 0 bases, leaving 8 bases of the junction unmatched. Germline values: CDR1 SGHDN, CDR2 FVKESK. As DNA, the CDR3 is TGTGCCAGCAGCCAAGATGCAGGGGGCGATGCGGCTTTCTTT. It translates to CASSQDAGGDAAFF.

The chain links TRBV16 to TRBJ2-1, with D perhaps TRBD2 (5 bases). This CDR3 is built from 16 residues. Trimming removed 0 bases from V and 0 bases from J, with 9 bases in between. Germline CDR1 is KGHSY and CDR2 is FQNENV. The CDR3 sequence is CASSQSGGYSYNEQFF. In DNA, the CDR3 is TGTGCCAGCAGCCAATCCGGCGGGTACTCCTACAATGAGCAGTTCTTC.

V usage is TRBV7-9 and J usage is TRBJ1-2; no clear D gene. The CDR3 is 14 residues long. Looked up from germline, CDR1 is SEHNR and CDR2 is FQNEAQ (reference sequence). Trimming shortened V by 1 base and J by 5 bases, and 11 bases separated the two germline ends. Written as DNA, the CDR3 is TGTGCCAGCAGCTTAGTCGAAGAGTTATATGGCTACACCTTC. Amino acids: CASSLVEELYGYTF.

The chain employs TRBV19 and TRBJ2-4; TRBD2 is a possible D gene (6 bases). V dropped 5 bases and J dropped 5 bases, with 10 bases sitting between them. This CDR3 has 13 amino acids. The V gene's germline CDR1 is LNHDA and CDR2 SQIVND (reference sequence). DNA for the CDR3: TGTGCCAGTAGTGACTCGGGGGAAAACATTCAGTACTTC. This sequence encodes CASSDSGENIQYF.

This chain's CDR3 is CASSLLAGEHNEQFF. CDR3 nucleotide sequence: TGTGCCAGCAGCTTACTAGCGGGAGAACACAATGAGCAGTTCTTC. The V call is TRBV7-7, the J call TRBJ2-1; TRBD2 matches 10 bases. The V segment lost 2 bases and the J segment 5 bases; nucleotides outside the gene matches: 3. The length of the CDR3 is 15 residues. Germline V gene data show CDR1 as SSHAT and CDR2 as FNYEAQ (reference sequence). Using reference TRBV7-7 and TRBJ2-1 for the parts outside the CDR3, the full variable domain is GAGVSQSPRYKVTKRGQDVTLRCDPISSHATLYWYQQALGQGPEFLTYFNYEAQPDKSGLPSDRFSAERPEGSISTLTIQRTEQRDSAMYRCASSLLAGEHNEQFFGPGTRLTVL.

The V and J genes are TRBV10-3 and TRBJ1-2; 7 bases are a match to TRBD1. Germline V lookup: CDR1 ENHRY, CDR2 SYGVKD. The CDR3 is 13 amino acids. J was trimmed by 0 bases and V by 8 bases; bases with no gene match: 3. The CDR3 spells CAIAGQSNYGYTF. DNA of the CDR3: TGTGCCATCGCGGGACAGTCTAACTATGGCTACACCTTC.

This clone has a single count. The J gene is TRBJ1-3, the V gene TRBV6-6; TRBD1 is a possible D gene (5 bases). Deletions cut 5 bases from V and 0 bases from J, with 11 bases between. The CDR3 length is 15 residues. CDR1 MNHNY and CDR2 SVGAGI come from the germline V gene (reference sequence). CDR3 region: CASSVTGSSGNTIYF. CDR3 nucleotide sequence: TGTGCCAGCAGTGTAACAGGCAGCTCTGGAAACACCATATATTTT.

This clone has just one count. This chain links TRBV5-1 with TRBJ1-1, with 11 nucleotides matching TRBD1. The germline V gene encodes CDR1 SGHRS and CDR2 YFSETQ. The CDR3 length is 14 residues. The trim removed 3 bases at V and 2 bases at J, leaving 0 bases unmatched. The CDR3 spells CASSWTGGNTEAFF. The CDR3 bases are TGCGCCAGCAGCTGGACAGGGGGCAACACTGAAGCTTTCTTT.

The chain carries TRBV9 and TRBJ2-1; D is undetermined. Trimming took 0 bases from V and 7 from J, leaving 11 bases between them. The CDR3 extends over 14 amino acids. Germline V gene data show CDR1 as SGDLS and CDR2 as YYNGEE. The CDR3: CASSVAVNSNEQFF. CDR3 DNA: TGTGCCAGCAGCGTAGCTGTAAACTCAAATGAGCAGTTCTTC.

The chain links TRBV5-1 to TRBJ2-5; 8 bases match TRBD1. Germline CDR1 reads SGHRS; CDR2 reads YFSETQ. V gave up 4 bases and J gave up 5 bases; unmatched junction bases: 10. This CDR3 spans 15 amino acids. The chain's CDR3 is CASSPRTGLVETQYF. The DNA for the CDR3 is TGCGCCAGCAGCCCCCGGACAGGGTTGGTGGAGACCCAGTACTTC.

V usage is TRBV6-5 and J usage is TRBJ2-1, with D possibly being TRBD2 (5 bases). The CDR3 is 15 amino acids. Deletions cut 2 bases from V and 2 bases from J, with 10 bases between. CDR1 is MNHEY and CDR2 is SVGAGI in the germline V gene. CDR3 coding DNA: TGTGCCAGCAGTTACGCGGCGGGTACCTACAATGAGCAGTTCTTC. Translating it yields CASSYAAGTYNEQFF.